The 10 T cell receptor beta chains listed next were all sequenced from one sample in a study of T-cell reconstitution after alpha-beta-depleted transplantation in children. Preparation of the TCRbeta library was carried out with unique molecular identifiers. MiXCR was run by TCRdb on the PCR reads, yielding one entry per CDR3 protein. The sample carries fewer than 5,500 distinct CDR3 sequences, about 25% recorded once. Sequences were derived from PBMCs, mostly from graft donor cells, sampled 60 days after TCRalphabeta/CD19-depleted stem cell transplant. The receptor set was obtained from a boy younger than two who had a stem cell transplant for SCID, so the T cells may come from the graft donor.

This clonotype was detected only once. The rearrangement links TRBV20-1 to TRBJ2-7; 7 bases fit TRBD2. With 0 bases clipped from V and 3 bases from J, the junction kept 8 bases outside the gene matches. From germline, CDR1 is DFQATT and CDR2 SNEGSKA (reference sequence). The CDR3 has 15 residues. CDR3 nucleotides: TGCAGTGCTAGAGATGGAGCGGGGAACGTCTACGAGCAGTACTTC. Protein sequence: CSARDGAGNVYEQYF.

This clonotype was observed many times. This chain uses TRBV11-2 with TRBJ1-3, with TRBD1 identical over 9 bases. The CDR3 covers 20 residues. The germline V gene has CDR1 SGHAT and CDR2 FQNNGV. V was clipped by 3 bases and J by 0 bases; unmatched bases: 15. DNA of the CDR3: TGTGCCAGCAGCTTCTGGACCTTTCCGGGACAGGGATTCTCTGGAAACACCATATATTTT. As protein: CASSFWTFPGQGFSGNTIYF.

This clonotype is classed as medium-sized (0.01 to 0.1%). The chain carries TRBV5-1 and TRBJ1-6, with 8 nucleotides matching TRBD1. The CDR3 consists of 14 residues. Germline V gene sequence: CDR1 SGHRS, CDR2 YFSETQ. V lost 4 bases and J lost 9; bases outside the gene matches: 6. Here the CDR3 reads CASSGDRRSSPLHF. Here the CDR3 DNA reads TGCGCCAGCAGCGGGGACAGGAGAAGTTCACCCCTCCACTTT.

The table lists this clonotype with many counts. The chain recombines TRBV6-5 with TRBJ1-5; 9 bases line up with TRBD1. The junction had 5 bases not matched to a gene; V was cut back by 5 bases and J by 0 bases. This CDR3 spans 16 amino acids. Germline CDR1 MNHEY, CDR2 SVGAGI. The CDR3 nucleotides read TGTGCCAGCAGTCCATTGGGACAGGGTAGCAATCAGCCCCAGCATTTT. Residues: CASSPLGQGSNQPQHF.

By sample fraction, this clonotype is medium-sized. The gene calls are TRBV28 and TRBJ1-5; D remains ambiguous. The germline gives CDR1 MDHEN, CDR2 SYDVKM. CDR3 length: 15 amino acids. V lost 6 bases and J lost 0, with 12 bases in between. The CDR3 region is CASSSPDSSNQPQHF. The CDR3 nucleotides read TGTGCCAGCAGCTCCCCGGATTCTAGCAATCAGCCCCAGCATTTT.

This chain joins TRBV14 and TRBJ1-5, with D uncertain. Trimming removed 4 bases from V and 3 bases from J, with 10 bases in between. The CDR3 is made up of 14 amino acids. Looked up from germline, CDR1 is SGHDN and CDR2 is FVKESK. The DNA for the CDR3 is TGTGCCAGCAGCCCTGGGCTCCTCAATCAGCCCCAGCATTTT. This gives the protein CASSPGLLNQPQHF.

This clonotype was picked up many times. This chain joins TRBV5-8 and TRBJ1-2; 7 nucleotides align to TRBD1. The germline gives CDR1 SGHTS, CDR2 YDEGEE. The CDR3 covers 16 residues. The V gene end was trimmed by 1 base and the J gene end by 0 bases; junction bases not matched to a gene: 6. CDR3 amino acids: CASSLFSGQPNYGYTF. CDR3 bases: TGTGCCAGCAGCTTGTTCTCGGGACAGCCTAACTATGGCTACACCTTC. Full variable domain (rest looked up from reference TRBV5-8 and TRBJ1-2): EAGVTQSPTHLIKTRGQQATLRCSPISGHTSVYWYQQALGLGLQFLLWYDEGEERNRGNFPPRFSGRQFPNYSSELNVNALELEDSALYLCASSLFSGQPNYGYTFGSGTRLTVV.

This clonotype was counted many times. This chain links TRBV10-3 with TRBJ1-1, with D unresolved. CDR1 and CDR2 from the germline V gene are ENHRY and SYGVKD. The CDR3 has 15 residues. Deletions cut 3 bases from V and 5 bases from J, with 16 bases between. Here the CDR3 reads CAISELSRGITEAFF. CDR3 bases: TGTGCCATCAGTGAACTTTCCCGGGGAATAACTGAAGCTTTCTTT.

The table lists this clonotype with many counts. The chain uses TRBV28 and TRBJ1-1; 7 bases fit TRBD1. From germline, CDR1 is MDHEN and CDR2 SYDVKM. V lost 5 bases and J lost 6; bases outside the gene matches: 9. This CDR3 region has 14 residues. CDR3 in amino acids: CASSISTGLAEAFF. In DNA form, the CDR3 reads TGTGCCAGCAGTATCTCGACAGGGTTGGCTGAAGCTTTCTTT.

The sample holds many counts of this clonotype. The chain employs TRBV15 and TRBJ2-7; D could derive from TRBD1 or TRBD2 (6 bases each). CDR1 and CDR2 from the germline V gene are LNHNV and YYDKDF (reference sequence). With 1 base removed from V and 2 bases from J, the gap between germline ends came to 12 bases. The CDR3 contains 15 residues. In nucleotides, the CDR3 is TGTGCCACCAGCAGAGGGCGGAGGGACACCTACGAGCAGTACTTC. It yields the protein CATSRGRRDTYEQYF.